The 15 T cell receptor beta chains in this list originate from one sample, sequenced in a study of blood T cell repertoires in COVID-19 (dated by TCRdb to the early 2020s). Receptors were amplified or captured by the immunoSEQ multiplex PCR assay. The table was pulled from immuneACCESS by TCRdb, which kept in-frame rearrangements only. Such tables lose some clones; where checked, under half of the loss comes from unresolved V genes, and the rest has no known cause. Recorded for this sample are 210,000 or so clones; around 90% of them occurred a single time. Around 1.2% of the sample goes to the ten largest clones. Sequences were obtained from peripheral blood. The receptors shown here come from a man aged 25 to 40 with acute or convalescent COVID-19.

CDR3 in DNA: TGCGCCAGCAGTTCGACAGGGTCGGGCACCGGGGAGCTGTTTTTT. It yields the protein CASSSTGSGTGELFF. The J gene is TRBJ2-2, the V gene TRBV5-1, with TRBD1 identical over 7 bases. The CDR3 extends over 15 amino acids. CDR1 and CDR2 from the germline V gene are SGHRS and YFSETQ. With 5 bases clipped from V and 4 bases from J, the junction kept 8 bases outside the gene matches.

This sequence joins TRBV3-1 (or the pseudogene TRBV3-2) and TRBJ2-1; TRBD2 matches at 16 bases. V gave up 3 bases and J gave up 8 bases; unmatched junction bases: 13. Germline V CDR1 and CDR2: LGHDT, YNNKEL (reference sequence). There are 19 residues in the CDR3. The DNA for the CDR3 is TGTGCCAGCAGCCAGGGCCCGGGACTAGCGGGGGGGCCAAGGGATGAGCAGTTCTTC. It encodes CASSQGPGLAGGPRDEQFF.

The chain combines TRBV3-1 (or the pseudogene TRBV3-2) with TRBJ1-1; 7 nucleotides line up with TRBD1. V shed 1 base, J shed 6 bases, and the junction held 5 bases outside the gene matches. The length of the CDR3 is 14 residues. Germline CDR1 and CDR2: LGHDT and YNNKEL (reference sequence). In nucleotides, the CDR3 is TGTGCCAGCAGCCAAGTGCAGGGGGGAGCTGAAGCTTTCTTT. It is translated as CASSQVQGGAEAFF.

CDR3 nucleotides: TGCGCCAGCAGCTTGGGCCTGCGAGGTGAAGCTTTCTTT. It yields the protein CASSLGLRGEAFF. The chain uses TRBV5-1 and TRBJ1-1, with D uncertain. Deletions cut 0 bases from V and 7 bases from J, with 10 bases between. CDR3 length: 13 residues. CDR1 is SGHRS, CDR2 YFSETQ, per germline.

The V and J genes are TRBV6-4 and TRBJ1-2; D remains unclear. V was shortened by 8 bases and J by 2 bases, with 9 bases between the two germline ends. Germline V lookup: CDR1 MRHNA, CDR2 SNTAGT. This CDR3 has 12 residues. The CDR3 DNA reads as TGTGCCAGCGGCAGTGCAAACTATGGCTACACCTTC. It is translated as CASGSANYGYTF.

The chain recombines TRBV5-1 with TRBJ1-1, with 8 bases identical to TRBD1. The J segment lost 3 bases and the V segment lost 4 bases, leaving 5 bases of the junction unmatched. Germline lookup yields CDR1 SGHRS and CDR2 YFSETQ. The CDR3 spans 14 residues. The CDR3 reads CASSPQGADTEAFF. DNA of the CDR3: TGCGCCAGCAGCCCTCAGGGGGCGGACACTGAAGCTTTCTTT. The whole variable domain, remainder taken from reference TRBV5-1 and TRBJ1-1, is KAGVTQTPRYLIKTRGQQVTLSCSPISGHRSVSWYQQTPGQGLQFLFEYFSETQRNKGNFPGRFSGRQFSNSRSEMNVSTLELGDSALYLCASSPQGADTEAFFGQGTRLTVV.

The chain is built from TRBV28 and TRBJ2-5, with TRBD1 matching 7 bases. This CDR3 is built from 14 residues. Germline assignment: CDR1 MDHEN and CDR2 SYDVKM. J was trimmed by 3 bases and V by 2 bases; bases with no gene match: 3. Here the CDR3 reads CASSLIQGKETQYF. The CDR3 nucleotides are TGTGCCAGCAGTTTAATACAGGGGAAAGAGACCCAGTACTTC.

This chain's CDR3 is CASSLSPGGGQPQHF. The CDR3 DNA follows: TGTGCCAGCAGTTTAAGTCCCGGAGGAGGTCAGCCCCAGCATTTT. The chain has TRBV27 and TRBJ1-5; D is unclear. The length of the CDR3 is 15 residues. In germline, CDR1 is MNHEY, CDR2 SMNVEV (reference sequence). Trimming shortened V by 2 bases and J by 6 bases, and 14 bases separated the two germline ends.

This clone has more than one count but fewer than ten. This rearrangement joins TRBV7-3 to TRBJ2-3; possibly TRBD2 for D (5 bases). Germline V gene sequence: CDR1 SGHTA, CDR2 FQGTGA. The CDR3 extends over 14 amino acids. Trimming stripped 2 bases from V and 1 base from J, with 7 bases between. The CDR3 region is CASSLGAGTDTQYF. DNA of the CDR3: TGTGCCAGCAGCTTAGGAGCGGGCACAGATACGCAGTATTTT.

Written as DNA, the CDR3 is TGTGCCATAACCTCCGGGACAGGACTCTATGGCTACACCTTC. This encodes CAITSGTGLYGYTF. V gene TRBV28 combines with J gene TRBJ1-2; 8 positions agree with TRBD1. This CDR3 is 14 amino acids long. With 10 bases clipped from V and 4 bases from J, the junction kept 11 bases outside the gene matches. Germline assignment: CDR1 MDHEN and CDR2 SYDVKM.

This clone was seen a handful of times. CDR3 coding DNA: TGCGCCAGCAGCCTTAAAGCGGGGGGGACCTACAATGAGCAGTTCTTC. It codes for CASSLKAGGTYNEQFF. This chain connects TRBV4-1 to TRBJ2-1, with 10 bases that match TRBD2. CDR1 is MGHRA and CDR2 is YSYEKL in the germline V gene. Trimming took 4 bases from V and 2 from J; bases not matched to a gene: 5. There are 16 residues in the CDR3.

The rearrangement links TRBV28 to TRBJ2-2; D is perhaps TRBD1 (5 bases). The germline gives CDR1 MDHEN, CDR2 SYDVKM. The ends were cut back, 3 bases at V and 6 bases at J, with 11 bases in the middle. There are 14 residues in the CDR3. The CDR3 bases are TGTGCCAGCAGTTTCGCCAGGGATTCCGGGGAGCTGTTTTTT. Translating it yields CASSFARDSGELFF.

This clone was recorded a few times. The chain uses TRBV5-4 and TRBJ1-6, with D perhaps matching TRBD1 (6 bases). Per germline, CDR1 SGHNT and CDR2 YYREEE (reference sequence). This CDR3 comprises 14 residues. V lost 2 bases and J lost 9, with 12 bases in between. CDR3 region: CASSLGQTLSPLHF. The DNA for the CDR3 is TGTGCCAGCAGCTTAGGACAGACCCTTTCACCCCTCCACTTT.

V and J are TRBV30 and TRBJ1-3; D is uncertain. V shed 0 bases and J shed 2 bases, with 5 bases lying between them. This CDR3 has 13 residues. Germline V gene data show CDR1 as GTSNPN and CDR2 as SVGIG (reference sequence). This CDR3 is CAWSVLPGNTIYF. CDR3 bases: TGTGCCTGGAGTGTACTCCCTGGAAACACCATATATTTT.

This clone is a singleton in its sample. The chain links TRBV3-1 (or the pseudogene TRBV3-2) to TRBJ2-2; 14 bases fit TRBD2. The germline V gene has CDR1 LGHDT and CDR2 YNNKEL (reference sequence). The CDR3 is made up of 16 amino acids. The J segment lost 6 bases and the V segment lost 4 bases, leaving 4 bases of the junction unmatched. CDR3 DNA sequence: TGTGCCAGCAGCCGGGGGACTAGCGGGAGATCCGGGGAGCTGTTTTTT. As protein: CASSRGTSGRSGELFF.